The 2 T cell receptor beta chains below come from one sample, sequenced in a study of neurological immune-mediated disorders. TCRdb re-analysed the 5' RACE reads in MiXCR, keeping a single row per CDR3 protein. The table lists 65,000 to 90,000 distinct CDR3 sequences, roughly 3% of them singletons. The source material was PBMCs. The receptors shown here come from a woman in her forties or fifties with multiple sclerosis.

Ten or more counts support this clonotype. The chain carries TRBV7-9 and TRBJ2-7; D is uncertain. The CDR3 is made up of 11 amino acids. CDR1 is SEHNR, CDR2 FQNEAQ, per germline (reference sequence). Trimming stripped 7 bases from V and 6 bases from J, with 10 bases between. In DNA form, the CDR3 reads TGTGCCAGCACTAAGGACCCCGAGCAGTACGTC. Translated: CASTKDPEQYV.

This clonotype was counted at least ten times. The gene calls are TRBV21-1 and TRBJ1-2. TRBV21-1 is listed as a pseudogene. This CDR3 comprises 13 residues. CDR3 nucleotide sequence: TGTGCCAGCAGCAAAGTTGTAGGGTGTGGCTACACCTTC. This gives the protein CASSKVVGCGYTF.